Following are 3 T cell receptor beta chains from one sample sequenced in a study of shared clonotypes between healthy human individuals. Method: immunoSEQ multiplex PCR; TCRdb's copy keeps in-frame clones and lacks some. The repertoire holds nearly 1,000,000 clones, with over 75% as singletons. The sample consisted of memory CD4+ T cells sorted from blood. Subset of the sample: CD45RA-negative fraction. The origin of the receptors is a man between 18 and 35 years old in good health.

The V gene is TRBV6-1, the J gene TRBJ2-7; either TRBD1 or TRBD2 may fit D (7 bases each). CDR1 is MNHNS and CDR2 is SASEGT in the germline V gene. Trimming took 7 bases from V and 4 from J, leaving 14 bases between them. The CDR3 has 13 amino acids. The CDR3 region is CASTRQGGYEQYF. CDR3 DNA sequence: TGTGCCAGCACGAGACAGGGAGGGTACGAGCAGTACTTC.

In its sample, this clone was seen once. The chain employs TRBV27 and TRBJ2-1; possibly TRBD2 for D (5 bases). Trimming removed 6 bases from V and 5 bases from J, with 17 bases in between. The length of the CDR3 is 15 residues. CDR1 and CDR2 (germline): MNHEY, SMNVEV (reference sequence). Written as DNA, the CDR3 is TGTGCCAGCAGCCTCGTCCGGCTAGCCAACAATGAGCAGTTCTTC. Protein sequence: CASSLVRLANNEQFF.

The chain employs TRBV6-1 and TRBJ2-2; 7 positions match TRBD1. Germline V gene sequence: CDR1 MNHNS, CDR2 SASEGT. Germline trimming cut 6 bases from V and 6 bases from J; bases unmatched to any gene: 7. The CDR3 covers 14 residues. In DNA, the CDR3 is TGTGCCAGCAGCCGCGGACAGGTAGCCGGGGAGCTGTTTTTT. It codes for CASSRGQVAGELFF.